Following are 9 T cell receptor beta chains from one sample sequenced in a study of T cells in Graves' hyperthyroidism and ophthalmopathy. Amplified regions were TCR beta CDR3 sequences from RNA transcripts. The study used the HTBI primer set for a first-round RT-PCR of the TCR CDR3. TCRdb called the multiplex PCR reads again in MiXCR, with one record for every CDR3 protein. The sample has roughly 710,000 distinct CDR3 sequences, 35% seen once; the top ten hold roughly 30%. Sequenced input: blood. The receptors were sampled from a middle-aged woman with Graves' hyperthyroidism.

Ten or more counts support this clonotype. The chain combines TRBV7-2 with TRBJ2-5; 8 nucleotides line up with TRBD2. Looked up from germline, CDR1 is SGHTA and CDR2 is FQGNSA. The junction had 10 bases not matched to a gene; V was cut back by 2 bases and J by 8 bases. There are 15 residues in the CDR3. The CDR3: CASSLSEAGGETQYF. The DNA for the CDR3 is TGTGCCAGCAGCTTATCGGAGGCGGGAGGCGAAACCCAGTACTTC. Full variable domain (rest looked up from reference TRBV7-2 and TRBJ2-5): GAGVSQSPSNKVTEKGKDVELRCDPISGHTALYWYRQSLGQGLEFLIYFQGNSAPDKSGLPSDRFSAERTGGSVSTLTIQRTQQEDSAVYLCASSLSEAGGETQYFGPGTRLLVL.

The chain has TRBV3-1 and TRBJ1-1; D unresolved. Trimming removed 6 bases from V and 4 bases from J, with 9 bases in between. CDR3 length: 12 amino acids. Per the germline V gene, CDR1 is LGHDT and CDR2 is YNNKEL (reference sequence). The CDR3 DNA is TGTGCCAGCAGGTACGGATCCACTGAAGCTTTCTTT. This gives the protein CASRYGSTEAFF.

The rearrangement joins TRBV9 to TRBJ1-2; TRBD1 aligns across 7 bases. Looked up from germline, CDR1 is SGDLS and CDR2 is YYNGEE. V lost 4 bases, J lost 0 bases, and 9 bases stayed unmatched. This CDR3 is 16 amino acids long. This CDR3 is CASSLTSGQANYGYTF. DNA of the CDR3: TGTGCCAGCAGCCTAACGTCTGGACAGGCTAACTATGGCTACACCTTC.

The table lists this clonotype with a few counts. The chain recombines TRBV19 with TRBJ1-2; 7 bases fit TRBD1. The CDR3 loop spans 15 amino acids. Germline loops: CDR1 LNHDA, CDR2 SQIVND (reference sequence). V trimming: 3 bases; J trimming: 4 bases; junction bases outside the gene matches: 8. CDR3 sequence (DNA): TGTGCCAGTAGTATGACAGGGAGTAGCCGCTATGGCTACACCTTC. The encoded protein is CASSMTGSSRYGYTF.

The V and J genes are TRBV7-2 and TRBJ1-3; D remains unclear. CDR1 is SGHTA and CDR2 is FQGNSA in the germline V gene. The CDR3 length is 17 residues. V lost 6 bases, J lost 0 bases, and 18 bases lay in between. The DNA of the CDR3 is TGTGCCAGCAGTTTATCACCTGGTCGGAGCTCTGGAAACACCATATATTTT. Translated: CASSLSPGRSSGNTIYF.

V gene TRBV25-1 combines with J gene TRBJ2-5; D is unclear. CDR3 length: 14 residues. From germline, CDR1 is MGHDK and CDR2 SYGVNS. Deletions cut 8 bases from V and 2 bases from J, with 15 bases between. The CDR3, as DNA: TGTGCCAGCGTTGACTGGGCCCAGCAAGAGACCCAGTACTTC. It specifies CASVDWAQQETQYF.

Worth noting for this clonotype: A junction end diverges from the germline sequence, so it may reflect a read error. The CDR3 coding sequence is TGTGCCAGCAGGGAAGACAGGGCCACTGAAGCTTTCTTT. Amino acids: CASREDRATEAFF. V and J are TRBV6-1 and TRBJ1-1; 7 nucleotides align to TRBD1. The CDR3 runs to 13 residues. CDR1 and CDR2 from the germline V gene are MNHNS and SASEGT.

There are many counts of this clonotype. The chain has TRBV20-1 and TRBJ1-1; D perhaps matches TRBD1 (5 bases). This CDR3 contains 12 residues. The germline V gene has CDR1 DFQATT and CDR2 SNEGSKA (reference sequence). In nucleotides, the CDR3 is TGCCTTATGGGGCAGGGGAACACTGAAGCTTTCTTT. This codes for CLMGQGNTEAFF.

This clonotype was picked up many times. V usage is TRBV9 and J usage is TRBJ2-5; possible D gene TRBD2, 6 bases. The CDR3 has 15 amino acids. Trimming left V 0 bases short and J 1 base short, with 10 bases between. CDR1 is SGDLS, CDR2 YYNGEE, per germline. The chain's CDR3 is CASSVVGGTQETQYF. The CDR3 coding sequence is TGTGCCAGCAGCGTAGTTGGGGGGACCCAAGAGACCCAGTACTTC.